Listed below are T cell receptor beta chains from one sample, sequenced in a study of T cells expressing NK-cell markers. After re-calling the 5' RACE reads, TCRdb lists one entry per CDR3 protein, DNA absent. Found here are about 260,000 distinct CDR3 sequences; the top ten clones hold more than 3.5%. Sequenced sample: blood T cells: a sorted CD56 or NKG2C T cell subset, CD4+ or CD8+ T cells, or bulk PBMC T cells (not recorded which). The origin of the receptors is a woman aged 18 to 75 in good health. The CDR3 runs from the conserved cysteine through the conserved F or W.

v_gene	len	j_gene	CDR3aa
TRBV11-2	21	TRBJ2-7	CASSLLGAGTSGRASAYEQYF
TRBV4-1	16	TRBJ2-5	CASSQVGGGTQETQYF
TRBV12-5	15	TRBJ2-2	CASGLSYPNTGELFF
TRBV20-1	14	TRBJ2-5	CSARGGAGGETQYF
TRBV11-1	18	TRBJ2-7	CASSPRSLTSGNRYEQYF
TRBV20-1	14	TRBJ1-6	CSARDLSSNSPLHF
TRBV12-3/TRBV12-4	16	TRBJ1-1	CASSSPLTGRDTEAFF
TRBV7-6	13	TRBJ2-7	CASSLARASEQYF
TRBV6-1	15	TRBJ2-1	CASRRVGAPYNEQFF
TRBV20-1	15	TRBJ2-4	CSASQDSSGKNIQYF
TRBV7-2	16	TRBJ1-4	CASSPRSGATNEKLFF
TRBV5-1	15	TRBJ2-1	CASSFRGTDHNEQFF
TRBV9	16	TRBJ1-3	CASSAPLGRAGNTIYF
TRBV20-1	15	TRBJ2-3	CSARDVGGFRDTQYF
TRBV28	15	TRBJ1-2	CASSLSGTARRGYTF
TRBV7-9	14	TRBJ1-4	CASSLDLQEEKLFF
TRBV7-2	13	TRBJ1-3	CASSLDRAGTIYF
TRBV4-3	17	TRBJ2-1	CASSPLWGGGGDNEQFF
TRBV29-1	16	TRBJ1-2	CSVAFVIGQPRDSYTF
TRBV6-5	17	TRBJ1-3	CASSYSVPGAVGDTIYF
TRBV12-3/TRBV12-4	15	TRBJ2-5	CASSSLGSNAETQYF
TRBV20-1	12	TRBJ2-7	CSAPREVGEQYF
TRBV27	15	TRBJ2-3	CASSLFGVRTDTQYF
TRBV4-2	16	TRBJ1-6	CASSHRDRADNSPLHF
TRBV20-1	14	TRBJ2-1	CSARGLAGENEQFF
TRBV20-1	13	TRBJ2-2	CMCRQIYTGELFF
TRBV5-1	15	TRBJ2-2	CASSLTSGPTGELFF
TRBV5-6	13	TRBJ2-3	CAGSRARTDTQYF
TRBV5-6	16	TRBJ2-7	CASSLVGGTSSYEQYF
TRBV29-1	13	TRBJ2-7	CSETSGRAYEQYF
TRBV24-1	15	TRBJ2-3	CATSDSGQDTDTQYF
TRBV12-3/TRBV12-4	14	TRBJ1-3	CASSGTAIGNTIYF
TRBV28	15	TRBJ2-2	CATHSGGQNYGELFF
TRBV12-3/TRBV12-4	13	TRBJ1-5	CASRTQGGQPQHF
TRBV19	15	TRBJ2-7	CASSIRQGGNDEQYF
TRBV10-2	13	TRBJ2-7	CASKPSGIFEQYF
TRBV12-3/TRBV12-4	12	TRBJ1-2	CASSENQGSYTF
TRBV29-1	13	TRBJ1-2	CSVVGQGAGGYTF
TRBV11-1	19	TRBJ2-4	CASSLAAGNFHLAKNIQYF
TRBV6-6	13	TRBJ1-1	CASTDRSNTEAFF
TRBV20-1	15	TRBJ1-2	CSAINVGSANYGYTF
TRBV4-2	16	TRBJ2-5	CASSQSLGGLKETQYF
TRBV7-2	13	TRBJ2-3	CASSLARKDTQYF
TRBV6-5	15	TRBJ2-7	CASSSRWGRDYEQYF
TRBV18	14	TRBJ2-5	CASSPRQYQETQYF
TRBV29-1	12	TRBJ2-1	CSIRDRPNEQFF
TRBV5-1	16	TRBJ2-1	CASSFTGTSAYNEQFF
TRBV6-1	13	TRBJ1-1	CASTQGQYTEAFF
TRBV7-9	16	TRBJ2-1	CASSSQVAGAWDEQFF
TRBV7-2	17	TRBJ2-2	CASSLAGLAGGTGELFF
TRBV15	15	TRBJ2-3	CATSRDRVVADTQYF
TRBV20-1	14	TRBJ2-1	CSARKAGTGNEQFF
TRBV5-1	16	TRBJ2-7	CASSLKIAASSYEQYF
TRBV7-2	16	TRBJ2-1	CASSLAADQSYNEQFF